Shown below are 21 T cell receptor beta chains from a single sample sequenced in a study of T cells in Graves' hyperthyroidism and ophthalmopathy. The source material, RNA transcripts, was used to amplify TCR beta CDR3 regions. HTBI primers were employed in a first-round RT-PCR of the TCR CDR3. TCRdb analysed the multiplex PCR reads with MiXCR anew, one entry per CDR3 protein. The data show almost 600,000 distinct CDR3 sequences, with more than 11% seen just once and roughly 5.5% held by the top ten. Source material: blood. These TCRs come from a woman in her twenties or thirties with Graves' hyperthyroidism that later progressed to Graves' ophthalmopathy.

With respect to this clonotype: A much larger clone differs from this one at a single base, so this may be a read error. V is TRBV27 and J is TRBJ2-3, with 8 positions matching TRBD2. Germline V gene sequence: CDR1 MNHEY, CDR2 SMNVEV (reference sequence). The CDR3 is made up of 15 amino acids. Trimming removed 5 bases from V and 10 bases from J; junction bases left unmatched: 14. The CDR3 nucleotides are TGTGCCAGCAGTGACCCAAAAAGTCAGCGGGAGTCGCAGTATTTT. As protein: CASSDPKSQRESQYF.

This clonotype was recorded at least ten times. The chain uses TRBV7-9 and TRBJ1-2, with a weak D call TRBD1 (5 bases). Trimming removed 4 bases at V and 0 bases at J, with 12 bases between. Germline loops: CDR1 SEHNR, CDR2 FQNEAQ (reference sequence). This CDR3 is built from 15 residues. CDR3 region: CASSSPQETNYGYTF. Written as DNA, the CDR3 is TGTGCCAGCAGCTCGCCACAGGAAACTAACTATGGCTACACCTTC.

The J gene is TRBJ2-3, the V gene TRBV20-1; 7 bases are a match to TRBD2. This CDR3 is built from 15 residues. V trimming: 3 bases; J trimming: 5 bases; junction bases outside the gene matches: 11. Per the germline V gene, CDR1 is DFQATT and CDR2 is SNEGSKA (reference sequence). The CDR3 protein is CSARTASGERDTQYF. The CDR3 DNA sequence: TGCAGTGCTAGGACGGCTAGCGGCGAACGAGATACGCAGTATTTT.

This clonotype was picked up a small number of times. The rearrangement joins TRBV5-6 to TRBJ1-5; 7 nucleotides agree with TRBD1. Germline lookup yields CDR1 SGHDT and CDR2 YYEEEE. J lost 0 bases, V lost 4 bases, and 7 bases had no gene match. This CDR3 region has 16 residues. CDR3 sequence reads: CASSGYRGDSNQPQHF. CDR3 nucleotide sequence: TGTGCCAGCAGCGGATACAGGGGCGATAGCAATCAGCCCCAGCATTTT.

The rearrangement links TRBV27 to TRBJ2-1, with no clear D. CDR1 is MNHEY and CDR2 is SMNVEV in the germline V gene (reference sequence). V lost 4 bases, J lost 10 bases, and 14 bases lay in between. The CDR3 has 13 residues. CDR3 nucleotides: TGTGCCAGCAGTTCGGGCCAGGTAAAAGAGCAGTTCTTC. This translates into CASSSGQVKEQFF.

This clonotype showed up just a few times. V and J are TRBV7-2 and TRBJ2-7; 13 nucleotides align to TRBD2. Germline V CDR1 and CDR2: SGHTA, FQGNSA. The CDR3 sequence is 15 residues long. V lost 1 base to trimming and J lost 6 bases; unmatched junction nucleotides: 3. The chain's CDR3 is CASSLGGLAGLEQYF. The CDR3 DNA reads TGTGCCAGCAGCTTAGGGGGACTAGCGGGACTCGAGCAGTACTTC.

This clonotype occurred a few times. A much more abundant neighbour one base away suggests this may be a read error. The V gene is TRBV7-9, the J gene TRBJ2-7; D gene uncertain. The CDR3 consists of 12 residues. Germline V gives CDR1 SEHNR, CDR2 FQNEAQ (reference sequence). V was trimmed by 5 bases and J by 2 bases, leaving 7 bases between them. The CDR3 DNA follows: TGTGCCAGCAGCAAAGGGCCCTACGAGCAGTACTTC. Its translation: CASSKGPYEQYF. The whole variable domain, filled in from reference TRBV7-9 and TRBJ2-7, reads DTGVSQNPRHKITKRGQNVTFRCDPISEHNRLYWYRQTLGQGPEFLTYFQNEAQLEKSRLLSDRFSAERPKGSFSTLEIQRTEQGDSAMYLCASSKGPYEQYFGPGTRLTVT.

This clonotype was found a few times. The chain uses TRBV6-2 or TRBV6-3 and TRBJ2-7, with 7 bases lining up with TRBD1. Germline V CDR1 and CDR2: MNHEY, SVGEGT. The ends lost 8 bases at V and 0 bases at J; junction bases unmatched: 10. This CDR3 is built from 15 residues. CDR3 protein: CASHYMGQFSYEQYF. The CDR3, as DNA: TGTGCCAGCCACTATATGGGACAGTTCTCCTACGAGCAGTACTTC.

For this clonotype: A single base separates this from a much larger clone, so it may be a read error. The chain links TRBV6-9 to TRBJ2-6, with a weak D call TRBD1 (6 bases). Between the trimmed V and J ends, which lost 3 bases and 2 bases, there was a span of 17 bases. Germline V CDR1 and CDR2: MNHGY, SVAAGI. CDR3 length equals 18 residues. This chain's CDR3 is CASSYPGAGVPGANVLTF. CDR3 sequence (DNA): TGTGCCAGCAGTTACCCCGGGGCAGGGGTCCCTGGGGCCAACGTCCTGACTTTC.

In regard to this clonotype: One end of the junction fails to match germline, which may point to a read error. The rearrangement uses TRBV28 and TRBJ1-1; possibly TRBD1 for D (5 bases). From germline, CDR1 is MDHEN and CDR2 SYDVKM. CDR3 length: 13 residues. CDR3 DNA sequence: TGTCCCAGCGGTATCGGGGGGGTGGCTGAAGCTTTCTTT. Residues: CPSGIGGVAEAFF.

The genes are TRBV6-2 or TRBV6-3 and TRBJ2-1; 8 positions match TRBD1. J lost 9 bases, V lost 4 bases, and 14 bases had no gene match. Per the germline V gene, CDR1 is MNHEY and CDR2 is SVGEGT. The CDR3 runs 16 residues. The CDR3 is CASSWAVIKQGAEQFF. In DNA form, the CDR3 reads TGTGCCAGCAGTTGGGCAGTTATCAAGCAGGGGGCTGAGCAGTTCTTC.

This clonotype was picked up many times. This sequence joins TRBV20-1 and TRBJ1-5; 9 bases are shared with TRBD1. Germline V gene data show CDR1 as DFQATT and CDR2 as SNEGSKA (reference sequence). The CDR3 is 13 residues long. With 4 bases clipped from V and 7 bases from J, the junction kept 5 bases outside the gene matches. CDR3 in amino acids: CSATQGADQPQHF. The CDR3 coding sequence is TGCAGTGCTACACAGGGGGCAGACCAGCCCCAGCATTTT.

This clonotype was picked up many times. This chain links TRBV2 with TRBJ2-5; 7 bases are a match to TRBD2. The V gene's germline CDR1 is SNHLY and CDR2 FYNNEI. This CDR3 is 14 amino acids long. After removal of 7 bases from V and 5 bases from J, the junction contained 10 bases not matched to a gene. CDR3 region: CASIKDGREETQYF. The CDR3 DNA follows: TGTGCCAGCATCAAAGACGGGCGGGAGGAGACCCAGTACTTC.

The chain joins TRBV7-8 to TRBJ2-1; TRBD2 agrees at 11 bases. V lost 5 bases to trimming and J lost 4 bases; unmatched junction nucleotides: 10. This CDR3 has 17 residues. Per germline, CDR1 SGHVS and CDR2 FQNEAQ. The CDR3, as DNA: TGTGCCAGCAGCACAGGACTAGCGGGCCCTACTTACAATGAGCAGTTCTTC. It specifies CASSTGLAGPTYNEQFF.

The chain is built from TRBV5-5 and TRBJ2-1, with D tentatively TRBD2 (6 bases). Germline V gene data show CDR1 as SGHKS and CDR2 as YYEKEE (reference sequence). V was trimmed by 0 bases and J by 4 bases, leaving 14 bases between them. The CDR3 loop spans 16 amino acids. This CDR3 reads CASSLAGSNSYNEQFF. CDR3 coding DNA: TGTGCCAGCAGCTTGGCCGGGAGCAACTCTTACAATGAGCAGTTCTTC.

This clonotype was detected many times. The chain employs TRBV11-3 and TRBJ2-1; 7 nucleotides align to TRBD2. The CDR3 contains 16 residues. The V segment lost 5 bases and the J segment 1 base; nucleotides outside the gene matches: 8. Germline CDR1 and CDR2: SGHNT and YENEEA. DNA for the CDR3: TGTGCCAGCAGCCGCGGGCGGGAGTCTTCCTACAATGAGCAGTTCTTC. It is translated as CASSRGRESSYNEQFF.

The chain recombines TRBV5-4 with TRBJ2-7; a weak D match, TRBD2 (6 bases). Trimming cost V 4 bases and J 5 bases, with 10 bases left between them. This CDR3 comprises 12 residues. Per the germline V gene, CDR1 is SGHNT and CDR2 is YYREEE (reference sequence). The CDR3 DNA is TGTGCCAGCAGCCCTTGGGGGGACGAGCAGTACTTC. The encoded protein is CASSPWGDEQYF.

The sample holds many counts of this clonotype. This chain joins TRBV12-3 or TRBV12-4 and TRBJ2-2; TRBD2 matches 10 bases. The CDR3 is 15 amino acids. The V gene end was trimmed by 5 bases and the J gene end by 2 bases; junction bases not matched to a gene: 2. In nucleotides, the CDR3 is TGTGCCAGCAGTCCTAGCGGGAGCAACACCGGGGAGCTGTTTTTT. Its translation is CASSPSGSNTGELFF.

This clonotype was counted many times. The chain uses TRBV20-1 and TRBJ2-1; D unresolved. V was trimmed by 5 bases and J by 0 bases, leaving 14 bases between them. The CDR3 runs 15 residues. Per the germline V gene, CDR1 is DFQATT and CDR2 is SNEGSKA (reference sequence). The CDR3 loop reads CSAPQSVSSYNEQFF. In DNA form, the CDR3 reads TGCAGTGCTCCCCAGTCCGTGAGCTCCTACAATGAGCAGTTCTTC.

V usage is TRBV29-1 and J usage is TRBJ1-1; possible D gene TRBD1, 5 bases. Germline V lookup: CDR1 SQVTM, CDR2 ANQGSEA. CDR3 length: 13 amino acids. Trimming left V 6 bases short and J 11 bases short, with 22 bases between. CDR3 bases: TGCAGCGTCGGAGAGGGGCGCGGGAGTTGGGCTTTCTTT. Translated: CSVGEGRGSWAFF.

The chain couples TRBV5-1 to TRBJ2-5; 8 positions agree with TRBD2. The ends lost 4 bases at V and 1 base at J; junction bases unmatched: 12. CDR3 size: 17 residues. Germline V CDR1 and CDR2: SGHRS, YFSETQ. In DNA, the CDR3 is TGCGCCAGCAGCCCCGGAGCGGGAGACCTCTTCCAAGAGACCCAGTACTTC. Translated, it gives CASSPGAGDLFQETQYF.